This T cell receptor beta chain was recorded in a study of T cell responses to AZD1222 COVID-19 vaccine. The repertoire was sequenced with immunoSEQ multiplex PCR; TCRdb's copy has only in-frame clones and lacks some. The sample holds some 130,000 clones; about 80% are singletons and the top ten take over 4%. The CDR3 is 16 amino acids. V was shortened by 3 bases and J by 3 bases, with 15 bases between the two germline ends. Germline V gene lookup returns CDR1 MDHEN and CDR2 SYDVKM. This clone was detected only a few times. As yet, its antigen is unknown. Broader study findings: Close to half of all spike-specific TCRs reportedly target regions of the variants that are unmutated. Donors skewed white British and female; clonal diversity was possibly underestimated. Receipt of two AZD1222 doses was followed by a rise in Spike-specific TCR breadth and depth.

V usage is TRBV28 and J usage is TRBJ1-5; tentatively, D is TRBD1 (5 bases). This TCR was sampled from an adult in good health. This specimen was peripheral blood, taken on day 0 of AZD1222 vaccination. CDR3 sequence: CASSFESGGNNQPQHF. CDR3 bases: TGTGCCAGCAGTTTTGAGTCCGGGGGGAACAATCAGCCCCAGCATTTT.